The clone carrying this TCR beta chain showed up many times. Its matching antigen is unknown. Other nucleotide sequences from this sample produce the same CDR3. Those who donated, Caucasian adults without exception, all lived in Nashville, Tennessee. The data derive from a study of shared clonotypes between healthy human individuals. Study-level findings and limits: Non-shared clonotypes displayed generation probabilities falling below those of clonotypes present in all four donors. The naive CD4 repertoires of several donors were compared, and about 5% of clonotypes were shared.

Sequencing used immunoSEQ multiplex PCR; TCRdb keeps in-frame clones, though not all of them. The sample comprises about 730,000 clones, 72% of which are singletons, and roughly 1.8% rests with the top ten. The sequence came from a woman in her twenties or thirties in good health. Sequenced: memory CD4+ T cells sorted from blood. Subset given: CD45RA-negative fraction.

The CDR3 nucleotides read TGCGCCAGCAGCCAGGACCGTAACAATCAGCCCCAGCATTTT. It encodes CASSQDRNNQPQHF. V gene TRBV4-1 combines with J gene TRBJ1-5, with D unresolved. Germline V lookup: CDR1 MGHRA, CDR2 YSYEKL. V gave up 3 bases and J gave up 3 bases, with 9 bases separating them. The CDR3 contains 14 residues.